These 4 T cell receptor beta chains were all obtained from the same sample, sequenced in a study of T cell changes during pregnancy in multiple sclerosis. Here immunoSEQ multiplex PCR was the method, and the copy in TCRdb shows in-frame clones only, minus some. The repertoire holds some 110,000 clones, around 90% seen once, with less than 2% in the top ten. Sequencing used peripheral blood, obtained in the third trimester of pregnancy. These receptors all stem from a female donor with multiple sclerosis, enrolled in a pregnancy study.

The rearrangement uses TRBV19 and TRBJ2-5; the D gene is possibly TRBD2 (6 bases). The V end lost 4 bases, the J end lost 5 bases, and 14 bases lay between the germline ends. Per germline, CDR1 LNHDA and CDR2 SQIVND (reference sequence). The CDR3 is made up of 14 amino acids. The CDR3 reads CASSTRRGRETQYF. CDR3 coding DNA: TGTGCCAGTAGTACCCGACGAGGGAGGGAGACCCAGTACTTC.

The chain carries TRBV11-3 and TRBJ2-3; D is possibly TRBD1 (5 bases). The CDR3 sequence is 20 residues long. Trimming removed 6 bases from V and 7 bases from J, with 35 bases in between. CDR1 is SGHNT and CDR2 is YENEEA in the germline V gene. This chain's CDR3 is CASSYYGLYRYVPSRNTQYF. In DNA form, the CDR3 reads TGTGCCAGCAGTTATTACGGGCTCTACAGGTACGTCCCTAGTCGGAATACGCAGTATTTT.

The CDR3 spells CASLTGTGGFNEQFF. The CDR3, as DNA: TGTGCCAGCCTCACCGGGACAGGGGGTTTCAATGAGCAGTTCTTC. The chain has TRBV5-6 and TRBJ2-1; 11 bases map to TRBD1. Trimming at V came to 7 bases and at J to 6 bases, leaving 9 bases not matched to a gene. The CDR3 contains 15 residues. From germline, CDR1 is SGHDT and CDR2 YYEEEE.

This clone was counted a single time. This chain joins TRBV10-3 and TRBJ1-1; D remains unclear. V lost 2 bases and J lost 11, with 12 bases in between. This CDR3 is built from 12 residues. Germline loops: CDR1 ENHRY, CDR2 SYGVKD. The DNA for the CDR3 is TGTGCCATCAGTGAGGACGGGGAAGAGGCTTTCTTT. Amino acid sequence: CAISEDGEEAFF.